The 14 T cell receptor beta chains listed next were all sequenced from one sample in a study of cytotoxic CD8 clonotypes in ibrutinib-treated CLL. Sequencing used immunoSEQ multiplex PCR; TCRdb keeps in-frame clones, though not all of them. The table includes approximately 170,000 clones, 88% detected once. The sample in question was PBMCs, obtained at disease progression, from a patient treated with ibrutinib. The source is a human donor with chronic lymphocytic leukemia.

V gene TRBV7-9 combines with J gene TRBJ1-1; D remains ambiguous. Germline V gene data show CDR1 as SEHNR and CDR2 as FQNEAQ (reference sequence). V lost 4 bases to trimming and J lost 4 bases, with 16 bases between them. The CDR3 has 15 residues. Here the CDR3 reads CASSSLSSGFTEAFF. In DNA, the CDR3 is TGTGCCAGCAGCTCCCTGAGTTCCGGTTTCACTGAAGCTTTCTTT.

The chain recombines TRBV6-6 with TRBJ2-1; 8 positions agree with TRBD2. The CDR3 has 15 residues. The junction had 10 bases not matched to a gene; V was cut back by 3 bases and J by 9 bases. The germline gives CDR1 MNHNY, CDR2 SVGAGI (reference sequence). In DNA, the CDR3 is TGTGCCAGCAGTTATGCACGGGAGGGCCGGGGTGAGCAGTTCTTC. Translation gives CASSYAREGRGEQFF.

The chain couples TRBV11-3 to TRBJ2-1; perhaps D is TRBD1 or TRBD2 (5 bases each). Germline-derived CDR1 and CDR2 are SGHNT and YENEEA. The CDR3 is 13 amino acids. V lost 5 bases to trimming and J lost 6 bases, with 11 bases between them. The CDR3 DNA reads TGTGCCAGCAGCCACCAGAGGGGCAATGAGCAGTTCTTC. It is translated as CASSHQRGNEQFF.

This rearrangement joins TRBV6-1 to TRBJ2-2, with 10 bases lining up with TRBD2. Germline values: CDR1 MNHNS, CDR2 SASEGT. The CDR3 extends over 15 amino acids. V gave up 7 bases and J gave up 5 bases; unmatched junction bases: 7. CDR3 nucleotide sequence: TGTGCCAGCACTAGCGCTAGCGGGGGTACCGGGGAGCTGTTTTTT. It translates to CASTSASGGTGELFF.

The V call is TRBV19, the J call TRBJ1-5; a weak D match, TRBD1 (6 bases). The CDR3 is 18 residues long. Germline CDR1 is LNHDA and CDR2 is SQIVND (reference sequence). Deletions cut 5 bases from V and 0 bases from J, with 20 bases between. CDR3 amino acids: CASSGSQGQIYSNQPQHF. CDR3 nucleotides: TGTGCCAGTAGTGGGTCCCAGGGGCAGATCTATAGCAATCAGCCCCAGCATTTT.

In its sample, this clone was seen once. The chain employs TRBV30 and TRBJ2-5, with 10 bases matching TRBD1. Germline assignment: CDR1 GTSNPN and CDR2 SVGIG (reference sequence). The CDR3 totals 15 residues. Trimming at V came to 3 bases and at J to 0 bases, leaving 4 bases not matched to a gene. The CDR3 DNA is TGTGCCTGGAGCCCGGGACAGGGGTACCAAGAGACCCAGTACTTC. It encodes CAWSPGQGYQETQYF.

Only one count was recorded for this clone. V is TRBV30 and J is TRBJ1-3; no reliable D call. The CDR3 is 15 amino acids. With 4 bases removed from V and 0 bases from J, the gap between germline ends came to 13 bases. Per germline, CDR1 GTSNPN and CDR2 SVGIG (reference sequence). CDR3 sequence reads: CAWKLTVSSGNTIYF. For the CDR3, the DNA is TGTGCCTGGAAATTGACGGTTAGCTCTGGAAACACCATATATTTT.

This clone came up a few times. In DNA, the CDR3 is TGTGCCAGCAGCTCAGACAGGGGAGGCTATGGCTACACCTTC. Amino acid sequence: CASSSDRGGYGYTF. This rearrangement joins TRBV5-4 to TRBJ1-2, with TRBD1 identical over 8 bases. Trimming at V came to 3 bases and at J to 4 bases, leaving 5 bases not matched to a gene. Germline-derived CDR1 and CDR2 are SGHNT and YYREEE (reference sequence). The CDR3 extends over 14 amino acids.

The J gene is TRBJ2-3, the V gene TRBV27; 12 nucleotides align to TRBD2. The CDR3 is made up of 16 amino acids. V shed 5 bases and J 5 bases; nucleotides not matched to a gene: 8. The germline CDR1 and CDR2 sequences are MNHEY and SMNVEV (reference sequence). For the CDR3, the DNA is TGTGCCAGCAGTATTACTAGCGGGAGGAGAAAAGATACGCAGTATTTT. This codes for CASSITSGRRKDTQYF.

The gene calls are TRBV5-1 and TRBJ2-3, with TRBD2 as a possible D gene (6 bases). Per the germline V gene, CDR1 is SGHRS and CDR2 is YFSETQ. Trimming left V 0 bases short and J 2 bases short, with 10 bases between. CDR3 length equals 15 residues. CDR3 residues: CASSLGGVITDTQYF. CDR3 nucleotides: TGCGCCAGCAGCTTGGGCGGGGTGATCACAGATACGCAGTATTTT. Drawing the rest from reference TRBV5-1 and TRBJ2-3, the complete variable domain is KAGVTQTPRYLIKTRGQQVTLSCSPISGHRSVSWYQQTPGQGLQFLFEYFSETQRNKGNFPGRFSGRQFSNSRSEMNVSTLELGDSALYLCASSLGGVITDTQYFGPGTRLTVL.

With regard to this clone: The junction departs from the called germline gene at one end, perhaps through a read error. Other DNA sequences within the sample encode an identical CDR3. V gene TRBV5-6 combines with J gene TRBJ2-1; 13 positions agree with TRBD2. The CDR3 has 17 residues. CDR1 SGHDT and CDR2 YYEEEE come from the germline V gene. CDR3 coding DNA: TGTGCCAGCAGCGCCTTAAGCGCCGGGACTAGCGGGGATGAACAGTTCTTC. Its translation is CASSALSAGTSGDEQFF.

The chain links TRBV6-6 to TRBJ1-3; 9 positions agree with TRBD1. The trim removed 10 bases at V and 2 bases at J, leaving 3 bases unmatched. The CDR3 runs 13 residues. Germline CDR1 and CDR2: MNHNY and SVGAGI (reference sequence). This CDR3 reads CATGQGTGNTIYF. The DNA of the CDR3 is TGTGCCACCGGACAGGGGACTGGAAACACCATATATTTT.

This chain uses TRBV7-3 with TRBJ2-5; D call uncertain. Germline CDR1 and CDR2: SGHTA and FQGTGA. The CDR3 contains 15 residues. Trimming shortened V by 1 base and J by 1 base, and 10 bases separated the two germline ends. CDR3 sequence (DNA): TGTGCCAGCAGCTTAAGACGAGGCATCCAAGAGACCCAGTACTTC. Translation: CASSLRRGIQETQYF. The whole variable domain, remainder taken from reference TRBV7-3 and TRBJ2-5, is GAGVSQTPSNKVTEKGKYVELRCDPISGHTALYWYRQSLGQGPEFLIYFQGTGAADDSGLPNDRFFAVRPEGSVSTLKIQRTERGDSAVYLCASSLRRGIQETQYFGPGTRLLVL.

The rearrangement links TRBV15 to TRBJ2-1, with 9 bases that match TRBD2. Germline V gene data show CDR1 as LNHNV and CDR2 as YYDKDF (reference sequence). The CDR3 has 16 residues. J lost 7 bases, V lost 2 bases, and 9 bases had no gene match. CDR3 region: CATSRKAGLALNEQFF. The CDR3, as DNA: TGTGCCACCAGCAGAAAGGCGGGACTAGCATTAAATGAGCAGTTCTTC.